This section outlines one T cell receptor beta chain sequence together with its context. This specimen comes from a study of control samples from healthy donors and cancer patients. Only in-frame clones appear in the TCRdb table, and some are missing; sequencing was by immunoSEQ multiplex PCR. The table lists under 150,000 clones, roughly 92% of them singletons, with 2% to 3% in the top ten. Trimming removed 8 bases at V and 3 bases at J, with 19 bases between. The germline CDR1 and CDR2 sequences are MNHEY and SMNVEV (reference sequence). The CDR3 has 15 residues. The sequence came from a man aged 30-40 years in good health. J is TRBJ1-2 and V is TRBV27; D not resolved. Source material: blood. CDR3 bases: TGTGCCAGCTCTGGGTTGAAGGGAGGCGACTATGGCTACACCTTC. Protein: CASSGLKGGDYGYTF.